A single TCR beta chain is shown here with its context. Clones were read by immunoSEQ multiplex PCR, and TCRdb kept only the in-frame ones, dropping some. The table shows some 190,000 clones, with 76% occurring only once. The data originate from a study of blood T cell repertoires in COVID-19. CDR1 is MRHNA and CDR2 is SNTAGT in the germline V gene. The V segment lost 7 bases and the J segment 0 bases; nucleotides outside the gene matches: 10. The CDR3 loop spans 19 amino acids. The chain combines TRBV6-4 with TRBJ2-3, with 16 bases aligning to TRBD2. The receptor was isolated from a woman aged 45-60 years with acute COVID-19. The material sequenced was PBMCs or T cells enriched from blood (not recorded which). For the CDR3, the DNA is TGTGCCAGCATTGTTGGGACTAGCGGGGGGGGCGTTAGCACAGATACGCAGTATTTT. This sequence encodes CASIVGTSGGGVSTDTQYF.